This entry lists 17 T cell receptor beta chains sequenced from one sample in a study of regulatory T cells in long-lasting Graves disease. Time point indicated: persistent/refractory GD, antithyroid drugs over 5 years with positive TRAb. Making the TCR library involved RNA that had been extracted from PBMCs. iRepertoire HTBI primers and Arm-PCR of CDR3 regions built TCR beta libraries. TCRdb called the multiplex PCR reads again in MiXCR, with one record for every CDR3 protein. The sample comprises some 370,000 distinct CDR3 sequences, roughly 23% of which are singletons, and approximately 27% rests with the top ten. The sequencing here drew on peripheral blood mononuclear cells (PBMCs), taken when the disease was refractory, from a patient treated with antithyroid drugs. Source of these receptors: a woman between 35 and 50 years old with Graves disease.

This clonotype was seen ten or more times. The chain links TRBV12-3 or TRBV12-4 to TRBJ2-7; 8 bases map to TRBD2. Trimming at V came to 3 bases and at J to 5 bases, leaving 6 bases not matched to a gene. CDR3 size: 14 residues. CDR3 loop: CASSFGGGWDEQYF. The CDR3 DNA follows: TGTGCCAGCAGTTTTGGCGGGGGGTGGGACGAGCAGTACTTC.

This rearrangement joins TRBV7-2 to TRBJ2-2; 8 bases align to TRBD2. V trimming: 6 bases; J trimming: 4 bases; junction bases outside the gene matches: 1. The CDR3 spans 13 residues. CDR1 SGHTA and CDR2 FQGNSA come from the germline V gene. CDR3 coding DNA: TGTGCCAGCAGGACTAGCGTCACCGGGGAGCTGTTTTTT. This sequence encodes CASRTSVTGELFF.

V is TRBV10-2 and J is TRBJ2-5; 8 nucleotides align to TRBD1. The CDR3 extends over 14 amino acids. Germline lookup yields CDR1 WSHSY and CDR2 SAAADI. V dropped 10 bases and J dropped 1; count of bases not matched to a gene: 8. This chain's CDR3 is CATALTGAQETQYF. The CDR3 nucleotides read TGCGCCACCGCATTGACAGGGGCCCAAGAGACCCAGTACTTC.

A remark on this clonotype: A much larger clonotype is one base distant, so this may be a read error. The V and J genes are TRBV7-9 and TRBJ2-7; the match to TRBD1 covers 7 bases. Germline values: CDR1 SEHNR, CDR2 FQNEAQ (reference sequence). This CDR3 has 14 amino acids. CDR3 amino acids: CASSSGQWVYEQCF. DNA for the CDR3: TGTGCCAGCAGCTCGGGACAGTGGGTCTACGAGCAGTGCTTC.

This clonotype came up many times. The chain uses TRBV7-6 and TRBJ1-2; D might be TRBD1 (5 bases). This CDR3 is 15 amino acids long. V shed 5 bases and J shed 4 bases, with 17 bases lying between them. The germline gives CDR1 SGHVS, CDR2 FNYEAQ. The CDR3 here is CASSPYWAGPYGYTF. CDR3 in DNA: TGTGCCAGCAGCCCCTACTGGGCAGGGCCCTATGGCTACACCTTC. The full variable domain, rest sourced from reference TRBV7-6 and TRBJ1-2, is GAGVSQSPRYKVTKRGQDVALRCDPISGHVSLYWYRQALGQGPEFLTYFNYEAQQDKSGLPNDRFSAERPEGSISTLTIQRTEQRDSAMYRCASSPYWAGPYGYTFGSGTRLTVV.

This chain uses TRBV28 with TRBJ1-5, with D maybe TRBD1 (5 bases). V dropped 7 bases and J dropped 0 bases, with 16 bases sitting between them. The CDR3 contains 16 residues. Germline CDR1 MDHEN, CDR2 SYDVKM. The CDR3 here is CASKIPGRHSNQPQHF. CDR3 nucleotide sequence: TGTGCCAGCAAGATTCCGGGACGCCATAGCAATCAGCCCCAGCATTTT. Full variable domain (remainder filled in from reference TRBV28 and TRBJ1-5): DVKVTQSSRYLVKRTGEKVFLECVQDMDHENMFWYRQDPGLGLRLIYFSYDVKMKEKGDIPEGYSVSREKKERFSLILESASTNQTSMYLCASKIPGRHSNQPQHFGDGTRLSIL.

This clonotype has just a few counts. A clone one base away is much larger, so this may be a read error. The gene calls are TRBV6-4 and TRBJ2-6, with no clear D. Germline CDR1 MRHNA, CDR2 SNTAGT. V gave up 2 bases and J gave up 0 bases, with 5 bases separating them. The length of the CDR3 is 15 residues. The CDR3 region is CASSDDNSGANVLTF. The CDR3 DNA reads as TGTGCCAGCAGTGACGACAACTCTGGGGCCAACGTCCTGACTTTC.

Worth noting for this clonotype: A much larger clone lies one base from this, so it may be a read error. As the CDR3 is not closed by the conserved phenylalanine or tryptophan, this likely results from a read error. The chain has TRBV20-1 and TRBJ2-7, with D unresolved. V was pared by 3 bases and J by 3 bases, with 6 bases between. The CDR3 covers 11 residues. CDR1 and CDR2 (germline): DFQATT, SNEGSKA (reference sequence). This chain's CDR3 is CSASQLYEQYL. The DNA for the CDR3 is TGCAGTGCTAGCCAGCTCTACGAGCAGTACCTC.

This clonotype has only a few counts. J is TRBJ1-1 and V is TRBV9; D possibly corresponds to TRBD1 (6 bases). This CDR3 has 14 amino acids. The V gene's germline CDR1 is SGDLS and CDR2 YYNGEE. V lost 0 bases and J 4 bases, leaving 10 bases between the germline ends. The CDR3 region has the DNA TGTGCCAGCAGCGTAGTTGGAGGGGGCACTGAAGCTTTCTTT. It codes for CASSVVGGGTEAFF.

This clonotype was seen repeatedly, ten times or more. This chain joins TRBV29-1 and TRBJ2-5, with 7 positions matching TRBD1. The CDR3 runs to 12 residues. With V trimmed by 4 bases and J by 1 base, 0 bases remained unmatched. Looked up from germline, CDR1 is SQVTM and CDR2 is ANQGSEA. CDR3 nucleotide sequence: TGCAGCGTTGGGACAGGCCAAGAGACCCAGTACTTC. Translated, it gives CSVGTGQETQYF.

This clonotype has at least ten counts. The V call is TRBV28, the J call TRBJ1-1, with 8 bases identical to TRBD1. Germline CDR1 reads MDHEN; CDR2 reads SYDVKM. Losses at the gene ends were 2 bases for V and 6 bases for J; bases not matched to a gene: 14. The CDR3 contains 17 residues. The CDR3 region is CASSLGLRTGRLSEAFF. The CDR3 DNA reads TGTGCCAGCAGTTTAGGATTAAGGACAGGGAGGCTCTCTGAAGCTTTCTTT.

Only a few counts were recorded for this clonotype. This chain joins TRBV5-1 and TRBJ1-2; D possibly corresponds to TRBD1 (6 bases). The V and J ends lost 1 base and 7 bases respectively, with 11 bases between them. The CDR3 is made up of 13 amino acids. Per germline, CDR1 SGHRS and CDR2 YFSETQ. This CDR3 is CASSLWQGTGYTF. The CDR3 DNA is TGCGCCAGCAGCTTGTGGCAGGGGACTGGCTACACCTTC.

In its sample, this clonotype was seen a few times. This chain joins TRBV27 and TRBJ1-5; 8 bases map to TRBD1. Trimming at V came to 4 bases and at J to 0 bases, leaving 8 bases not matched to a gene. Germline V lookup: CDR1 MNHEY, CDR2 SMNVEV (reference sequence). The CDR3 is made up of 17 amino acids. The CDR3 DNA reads TGTGCCAGCAGTTCAACCGGGACAGGACCTAGCAATCAGCCCCAGCATTTT. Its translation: CASSSTGTGPSNQPQHF.

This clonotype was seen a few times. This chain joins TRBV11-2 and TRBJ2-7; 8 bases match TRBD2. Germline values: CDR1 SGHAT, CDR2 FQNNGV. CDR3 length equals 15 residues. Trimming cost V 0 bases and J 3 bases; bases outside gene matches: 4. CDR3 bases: TGTGCCAGCAGCTTAGAAGCGGGAGTTTTCTACGAGCAGTACTTC. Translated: CASSLEAGVFYEQYF. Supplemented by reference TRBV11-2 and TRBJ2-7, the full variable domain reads EAGVAQSPRYKIIEKRQSVAFWCNPISGHATLYWYQQILGQGPKLLIQFQNNGVVDDSQLPKDRFSAERLKGVDSTLKIQPAKLEDSAVYLCASSLEAGVFYEQYFGPGTRLTVT.

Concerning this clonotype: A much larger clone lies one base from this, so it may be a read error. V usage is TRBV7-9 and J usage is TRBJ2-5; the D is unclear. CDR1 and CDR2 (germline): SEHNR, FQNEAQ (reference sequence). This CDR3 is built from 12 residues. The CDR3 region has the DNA TGTGTCAGCAGGCTAGGTTTCGAGACCCAGTACTTC. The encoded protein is CVSRLGFETQYF.

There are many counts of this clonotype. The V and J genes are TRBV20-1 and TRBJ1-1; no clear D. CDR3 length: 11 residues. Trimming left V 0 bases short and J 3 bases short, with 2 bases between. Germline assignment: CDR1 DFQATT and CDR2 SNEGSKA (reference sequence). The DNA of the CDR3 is TGCAGTGCTAGAGAAGACACTGAAGCTTTCTTT. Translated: CSAREDTEAFF.

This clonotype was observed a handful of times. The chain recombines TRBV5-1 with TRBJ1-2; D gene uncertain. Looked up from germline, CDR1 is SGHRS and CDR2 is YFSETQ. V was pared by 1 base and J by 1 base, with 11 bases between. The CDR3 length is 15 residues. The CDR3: CASSLNGRYNYGYTF. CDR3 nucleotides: TGCGCCAGCAGCTTGAACGGACGGTATAACTATGGCTACACCTTC.